This T cell receptor beta chain was captured by sequencing in a study of T cell responses to AZD1222 COVID-19 vaccine. Findings and limits, study-wide: Baseline serology detected seropositivity in only a handful of AZD1222 recipients. Among spike-specific TCRs, nearly half reportedly target unmutated variant regions. Rises in breadth and depth of Spike-specific TCRs came after two AZD1222 doses.

Sequenced by immunoSEQ multiplex PCR; TCRdb stores in-frame clones only, minus some. The data hold 150,000 to 200,000 clones, with 94% observed a single time. Per the germline V gene, CDR1 is SGHTA and CDR2 is FQGNSA. The CDR3 length is 14 residues. The ends were cut back, 6 bases at V and 0 bases at J, with 11 bases in the middle. About this clone: The antigen remains unidentified.

This material consisted of peripheral blood, taken 28 days after the second AZD1222 dose. The chain combines TRBV7-2 with TRBJ1-1; D uncertain. The TCR comes from an adult who received the AZD1222 COVID-19 vaccine. Here the CDR3 reads CASRDLGMNTEAFF. The CDR3 bases are TGTGCCAGCAGGGACTTGGGCATGAACACTGAAGCTTTCTTT.